This T cell receptor (beta chain) derives from a study of sequential checkpoint blockade in melanoma. About the research overall: After both sequences, patients received maintenance nivolumab.

CDR1 and CDR2 (germline): SGHDT, YYEEEE. The CDR3 covers 16 residues. Trimming at V came to 0 bases and at J to 2 bases, leaving 7 bases not matched to a gene. Treatment indicated: randomized to nivolumab then ipilimumab (arm A) or the reverse (arm B). None of the patients previously received DNA-damaging chemotherapy. Some clones are missing from TCRdb's copy, which holds only in-frame ones; the method was immunoSEQ multiplex PCR. The data contain over 15,000 clones, 60% to 80% of them singletons. This sequence was found in a human donor with melanoma. The material sequenced was CD8+ T cells sorted from blood (inferred from file names), taken from a patient given nivolumab and ipilimumab in sequence. The V and J genes are TRBV5-6 and TRBJ2-7, with TRBD1 identical over 8 bases. CDR3: CASSLGWTGQAYEQYF. CDR3 bases: TGTGCCAGCAGCTTGGGGTGGACAGGGCAGGCCTACGAGCAGTACTTC.